These T cell receptor beta chains were read from a single sample in a study of cytomegalovirus exposure and HLA in healthy donors. TCRdb's table, derived via immunoSEQ multiplex PCR, lists solely in-frame clones and lacks some. The sample gives fewer than 140,000 clones, roughly 70% of which show up once; 2.5% to 3.5% is in the top ten. Sequencing used PBMCs. These receptor sequences come from a male donor in good health and CMV-seropositive. CDR3s leave out the opening cysteine and the closing phenylalanine or tryptophan. Clone sizes are given selectively: once, few, many, or a class where the clone is expanded.

cdr3_aa: ASTRTSGGFNEQF
clone_size: .
j_call: TRBJ2-1
v_call: TRBV5-6

cdr3_aa: ASSIVPGGEEEAF
clone_size: .
j_call: TRBJ1-1
v_call: TRBV19

cdr3_aa: ATSRDLSRGYEQY
clone_size: .
j_call: TRBJ2-7
v_call: TRBV15

cdr3_aa: ASSPDRGDTEAF
clone_size: .
j_call: TRBJ1-1
v_call: TRBV7-6

cdr3_aa: ASSFGGSGRGTQY
clone_size: .
j_call: TRBJ2-3
v_call: TRBV28

cdr3_aa: ASQFSRGPTDTQY
clone_size: .
j_call: TRBJ2-3
v_call: TRBV18

cdr3_aa: GASVGQRIREQF
clone_size: .
j_call: TRBJ2-1
v_call: TRBV7-9

cdr3_aa: ASSLVGTGGDTQY
clone_size: .
j_call: TRBJ2-3
v_call: TRBV7-9

cdr3_aa: ASSYNPAGVPGELF
clone_size: .
j_call: TRBJ2-2
v_call: TRBV6-5

cdr3_aa: SVDLRGVETQY
clone_size: .
j_call: TRBJ2-5
v_call: TRBV29-1

cdr3_aa: ASSWGRGGNTIY
clone_size: .
j_call: TRBJ1-3
v_call: TRBV6-5

cdr3_aa: ARASAPSTDTQY
clone_size: few
j_call: TRBJ2-3
v_call: TRBV2

cdr3_aa: ASSAQDRGSSYEQY
clone_size: .
j_call: TRBJ2-7
v_call: TRBV4-3

cdr3_aa: ASSAGHFTGELF
clone_size: .
j_call: TRBJ2-2
v_call: TRBV2

cdr3_aa: ASSLGQGRSPEAF
clone_size: few
j_call: TRBJ1-1
v_call: TRBV5-6

cdr3_aa: ASSPRTGNTEAF
clone_size: few
j_call: TRBJ1-1
v_call: TRBV18

cdr3_aa: ATDRERVGEKLF
clone_size: .
j_call: TRBJ1-4
v_call: TRBV2

cdr3_aa: ASSQGRGYVNEQF
clone_size: few
j_call: TRBJ2-1
v_call: TRBV4-3

cdr3_aa: AGSGDTGEAF
clone_size: .
j_call: TRBJ1-1
v_call: TRBV7-9

cdr3_aa: ASSLLGTGNQPQH
clone_size: .
j_call: TRBJ1-5
v_call: TRBV27

cdr3_aa: ASKRDTSSYEQY
clone_size: .
j_call: TRBJ2-7
v_call: TRBV19

cdr3_aa: ASSEVPSAGGVSYSNQPQH
clone_size: .
j_call: TRBJ1-5
v_call: TRBV2

cdr3_aa: ASSDGIAGGTLAGTQY
clone_size: .
j_call: TRBJ2-3
v_call: TRBV6-1

cdr3_aa: ASSLVGTANNYGYT
clone_size: .
j_call: TRBJ1-2
v_call: TRBV13

cdr3_aa: ASSPRDTSSLSGNTIY
clone_size: .
j_call: TRBJ1-3
v_call: TRBV7-7

cdr3_aa: ASSSRTELEQF
clone_size: .
j_call: TRBJ2-1
v_call: TRBV27

cdr3_aa: ASSLPRGPDTEAF
clone_size: .
j_call: TRBJ1-1
v_call: TRBV5-1

cdr3_aa: ASSGPRANNQPQN
clone_size: few
j_call: TRBJ1-5
v_call: TRBV2

cdr3_aa: ASSPPLRISEAF
clone_size: .
j_call: TRBJ1-1
v_call: TRBV7-8

cdr3_aa: ASSQDPASGGLHEQY
clone_size: .
j_call: TRBJ2-7
v_call: TRBV4-2

cdr3_aa: ASSYSRGAGASEQY
clone_size: .
j_call: TRBJ2-7
v_call: TRBV6-5

cdr3_aa: ASSLVWGPGNTIY
clone_size: .
j_call: TRBJ1-3
v_call: TRBV27

cdr3_aa: ASSRDRYNGYT
clone_size: .
j_call: TRBJ1-2
v_call: TRBV4-1

cdr3_aa: ASSVGLAAETQY
clone_size: .
j_call: TRBJ2-5
v_call: TRBV9

cdr3_aa: ASSPQGRVSTDTQY
clone_size: .
j_call: TRBJ2-3
v_call: TRBV4-2

cdr3_aa: ASSPEMAGLKTY
clone_size: .
j_call: TRBJ2-5
v_call: TRBV11-2

cdr3_aa: ASSPSDARGDTQY
clone_size: once
j_call: TRBJ2-3
v_call: TRBV4-3

cdr3_aa: ASSLNPGLADLEQF
clone_size: .
j_call: TRBJ2-1
v_call: TRBV27